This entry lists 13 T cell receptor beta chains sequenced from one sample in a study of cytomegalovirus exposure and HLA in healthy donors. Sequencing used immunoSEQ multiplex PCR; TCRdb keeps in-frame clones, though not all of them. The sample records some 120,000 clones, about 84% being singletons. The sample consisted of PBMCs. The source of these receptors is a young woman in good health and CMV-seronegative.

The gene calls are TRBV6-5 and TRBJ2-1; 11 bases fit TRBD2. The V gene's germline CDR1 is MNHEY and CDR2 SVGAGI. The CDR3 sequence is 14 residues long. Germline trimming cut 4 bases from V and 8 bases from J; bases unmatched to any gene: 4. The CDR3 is CASSLAGGPYEQFF. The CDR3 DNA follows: TGTGCCAGCAGTTTAGCGGGGGGGCCATATGAGCAGTTCTTC.

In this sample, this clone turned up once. The CDR3, as DNA: TGTGCCAGCAGTGTTGGGCAGGGGGGTAACTATGGCTACACCTTC. Amino acid sequence: CASSVGQGGNYGYTF. The chain joins TRBV6-4 to TRBJ1-2; 7 bases line up with TRBD1. The CDR3 totals 15 residues. The germline CDR1 and CDR2 sequences are MRHNA and SNTAGT. Losses at the gene ends were 4 bases for V and 1 base for J; bases not matched to a gene: 6.

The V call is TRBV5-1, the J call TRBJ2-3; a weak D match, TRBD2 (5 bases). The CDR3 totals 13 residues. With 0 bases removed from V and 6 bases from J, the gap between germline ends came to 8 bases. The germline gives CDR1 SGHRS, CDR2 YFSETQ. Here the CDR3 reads CASSLALADTQYF. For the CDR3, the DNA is TGCGCCAGCAGCTTGGCCTTAGCGGATACGCAGTATTTT. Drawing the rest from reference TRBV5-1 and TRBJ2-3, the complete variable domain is KAGVTQTPRYLIKTRGQQVTLSCSPISGHRSVSWYQQTPGQGLQFLFEYFSETQRNKGNFPGRFSGRQFSNSRSEMNVSTLELGDSALYLCASSLALADTQYFGPGTRLTVL.

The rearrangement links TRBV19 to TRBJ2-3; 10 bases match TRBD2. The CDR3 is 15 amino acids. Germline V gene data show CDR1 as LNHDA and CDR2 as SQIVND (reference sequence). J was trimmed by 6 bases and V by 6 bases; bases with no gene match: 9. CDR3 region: CASSPTSGERDTQYF. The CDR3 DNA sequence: TGTGCCAGTAGCCCTACTAGCGGGGAAAGGGATACGCAGTATTTT.

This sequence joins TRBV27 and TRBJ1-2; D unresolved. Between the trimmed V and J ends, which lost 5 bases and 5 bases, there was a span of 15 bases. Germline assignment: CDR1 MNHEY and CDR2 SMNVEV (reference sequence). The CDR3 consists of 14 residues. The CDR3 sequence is CASSHGPPGYGYTF. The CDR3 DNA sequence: TGTGCCAGCAGTCACGGTCCCCCGGGGTATGGCTACACCTTC.

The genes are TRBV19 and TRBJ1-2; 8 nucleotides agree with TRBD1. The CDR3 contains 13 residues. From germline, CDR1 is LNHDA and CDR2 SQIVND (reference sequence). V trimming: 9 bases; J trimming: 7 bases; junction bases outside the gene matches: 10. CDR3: CASVGTGRTGYTF. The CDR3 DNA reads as TGTGCCAGCGTGGGGACAGGTCGGACTGGCTACACCTTC. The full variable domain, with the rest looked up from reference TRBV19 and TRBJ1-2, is DGGITQSPKYLFRKEGQNVTLSCEQNLNHDAMYWYRQDPGQGLRLIYYSQIVNDFQKGDIAEGYSVSREKKESFPLTVTSAQKNPTAFYLCASVGTGRTGYTFGSGTRLTVV.

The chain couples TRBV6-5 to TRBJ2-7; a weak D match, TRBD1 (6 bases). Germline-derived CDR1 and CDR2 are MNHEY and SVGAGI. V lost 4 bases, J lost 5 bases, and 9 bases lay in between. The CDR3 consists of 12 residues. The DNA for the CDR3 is TGTGCCAGCAGTTCTACAGGGCACGAGCAGTACTTC. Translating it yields CASSSTGHEQYF.

CDR3 protein: CASSLGPWAFDQPQHF. The CDR3 DNA follows: TGTGCCAGCAGCTTGGGTCCTTGGGCGTTCGATCAGCCCCAGCATTTT. V and J are TRBV5-4 and TRBJ1-5; D is uncertain. Germline CDR1 and CDR2: SGHNT and YYREEE (reference sequence). Between the trimmed V and J ends, which lost 0 bases and 5 bases, there was a span of 15 bases. The CDR3 has 16 amino acids.

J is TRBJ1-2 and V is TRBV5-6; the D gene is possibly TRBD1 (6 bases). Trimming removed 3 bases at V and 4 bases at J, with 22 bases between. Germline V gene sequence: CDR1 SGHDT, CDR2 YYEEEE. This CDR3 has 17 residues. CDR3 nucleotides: TGTGCCAGCAGCTCTCCTTCGGGGGGGGCCTTTGGCTATGGCTACACCTTC. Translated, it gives CASSSPSGGAFGYGYTF.

The CDR3 reads CATSRDEEKQYF. The CDR3 DNA reads as TGTGCCACCAGCAGAGATGAAGAGAAGCAGTACTTC. This chain connects TRBV15 to TRBJ2-7, with D unresolved. Germline values: CDR1 LNHNV, CDR2 YYDKDF (reference sequence). The V end lost 0 bases, the J end lost 8 bases, and 8 bases lay between the germline ends. CDR3 length: 12 residues.

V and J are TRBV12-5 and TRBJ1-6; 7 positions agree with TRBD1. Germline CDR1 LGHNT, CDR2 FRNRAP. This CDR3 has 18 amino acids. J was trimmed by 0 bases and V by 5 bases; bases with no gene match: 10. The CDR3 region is CASGELRDSHSYNSPLHF. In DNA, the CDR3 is TGTGCTAGTGGTGAACTCCGGGACAGTCACTCCTATAATTCACCCCTCCACTTT.

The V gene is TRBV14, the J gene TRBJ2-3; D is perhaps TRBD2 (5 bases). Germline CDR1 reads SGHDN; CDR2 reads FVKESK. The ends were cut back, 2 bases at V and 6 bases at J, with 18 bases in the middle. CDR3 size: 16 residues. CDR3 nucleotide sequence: TGTGCCAGCAGCCAAACTAGGCCCCTATTATCGGATACGCAGTATTTT. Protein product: CASSQTRPLLSDTQYF.

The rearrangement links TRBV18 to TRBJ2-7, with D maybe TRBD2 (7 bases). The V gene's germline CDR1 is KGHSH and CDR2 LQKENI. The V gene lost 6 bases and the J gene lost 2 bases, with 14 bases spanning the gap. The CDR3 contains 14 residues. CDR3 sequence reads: CASSAGAATYEQYF. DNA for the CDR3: TGTGCCAGCTCCGCGGGGGCGGCGACCTACGAGCAGTACTTC. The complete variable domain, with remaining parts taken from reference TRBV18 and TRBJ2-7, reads NAGVMQNPRHLVRRRGQEARLRCSPMKGHSHVYWYRQLPEEGLKFMVYLQKENIIDESGMPKERFSAEFPKEGPSILRIQQVVRGDSAAYFCASSAGAATYEQYFGPGTRLTVT.